The rows below give T cell receptor beta chains drawn from one sample of a study of CD8 T cells in ankylosing spondylitis. Using its own MiXCR run on the 5' RACE reads, TCRdb lists one record per CDR3 protein. The repertoire holds about 540,000 distinct CDR3 sequences, over 9.5% seen once, with about 6.5% in the top ten. The sample taken for sequencing was blood, either unsorted or a sorted T cell fraction (not recorded which). The receptors were sampled from a male donor with ankylosing spondylitis. The CDR3 runs from the conserved cysteine through the conserved F or W.

cdr3_aa	v_call
CAMARDRGYNEQFF	TRBV10-3
CATSLGRGTYNEQFF	TRBV24-1
CASTRAGTGDGYTF	TRBV12-3/TRBV12-4
CASSLGQGGYGNTF	TRBV5-6
CASSLDRGDGNIQYF	TRBV5-6
CASSWGSDLESPLHF	TRBV5-6
CSARATGGDYGYTF	TRBV20-1
CASSLAGFSTDTQYF	TRBV5-1
CASSLGVVQETQYF	TRBV11-2
CASSRGGLAKQETQYF	TRBV7-2
CATSRGGLFQGGYTF	TRBV15
CASSDGPQETQYF	TRBV6-1
CASSPNSSPLHF	TRBV9
CASTPTGGGNQPQHF	TRBV12-3/TRBV12-4